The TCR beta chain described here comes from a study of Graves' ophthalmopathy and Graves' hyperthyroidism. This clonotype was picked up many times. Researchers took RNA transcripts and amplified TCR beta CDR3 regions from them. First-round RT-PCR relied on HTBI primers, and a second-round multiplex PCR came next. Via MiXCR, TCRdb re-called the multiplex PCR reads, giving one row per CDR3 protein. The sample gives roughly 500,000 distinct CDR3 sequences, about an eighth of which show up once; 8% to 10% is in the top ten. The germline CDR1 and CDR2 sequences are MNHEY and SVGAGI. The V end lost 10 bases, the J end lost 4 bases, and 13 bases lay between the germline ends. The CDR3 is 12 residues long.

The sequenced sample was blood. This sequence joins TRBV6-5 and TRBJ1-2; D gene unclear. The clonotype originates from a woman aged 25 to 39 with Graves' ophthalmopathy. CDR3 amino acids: CATLAGSYGYTF. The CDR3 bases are TGTGCCACCCTGGCAGGTAGCTATGGCTACACCTTC.